These 16 T cell receptor beta chains share one sample of origin, sequenced in a study of blood T cells in healthy people across ages. A second about 6 to 12 cycle PCR used barcoded and J-beta primers. TCRdb itself ran the 5' RACE reads through MiXCR, one entry per CDR3 protein. This table holds approximately 900,000 distinct CDR3 sequences, about 28% found once. This sample was shared with a second study, whose subject was T cells of mothers and their children.

Specimen: blood. The receptor source for this set is a woman aged 40 to 49 in good health.

This clonotype was counted many times. The chain employs TRBV5-1 and TRBJ2-7; the D gene is possibly TRBD2 (6 bases). Deletions cut 4 bases from V and 4 bases from J, with 21 bases between. The CDR3 extends over 16 amino acids. Germline lookup yields CDR1 SGHRS and CDR2 YFSETQ. The chain's CDR3 is CASSLGLEAGTYEQYF. The CDR3 DNA follows: TGCGCCAGCAGCCTGGGGCTAGAGGCGGGGACTTACGAGCAGTACTTC.

CDR3 region: CASTGEWNQPQHF. In DNA form, the CDR3 reads TGTGCCAGTACAGGGGAATGGAATCAGCCCCAGCATTTT. This chain uses TRBV28 with TRBJ1-5; 7 positions agree with TRBD1. This CDR3 region has 13 residues. Germline trimming cut 9 bases from V and 4 bases from J; bases unmatched to any gene: 6. CDR1 is MDHEN and CDR2 is SYDVKM in the germline V gene.

This clonotype was seen at least ten times. V is TRBV29-1 and J is TRBJ1-5, with D possibly TRBD1 on 6 matching bases. V was pared by 7 bases and J by 1 base, with 20 bases between. The CDR3 is 16 amino acids. Germline V gene sequence: CDR1 SQVTM, CDR2 ANQGSEA. CDR3 nucleotides: TGCAGCGCACCACCGACACAGGGTCCGAGCAATCAGCCCCAGCATTTT. Translation: CSAPPTQGPSNQPQHF.

On this clonotype itself: Mismatch with germline at one junction end may stem from a read error. The chain carries TRBV3-1 and TRBJ2-1; 8 bases agree with TRBD2. Germline CDR1 and CDR2: LGHDT and YNNKEL (reference sequence). The CDR3 contains 16 residues. In DNA form, the CDR3 reads TGTGCCTGCAGCCAAGATGTGGCGGGGGGCGGGGATGAGCAGTTCTTC. This translates into CACSQDVAGGGDEQFF.

The chain is built from TRBV20-1 and TRBJ1-5; tentatively, D is TRBD1 (5 bases). Germline lookup yields CDR1 DFQATT and CDR2 SNEGSKA (reference sequence). V shed 3 bases and J shed 4 bases, with 19 bases lying between them. The CDR3 covers 16 residues. CDR3: CSARIGAGPLNQPQHF. The CDR3 nucleotides read TGCAGTGCTAGGATCGGGGCGGGTCCCCTAAATCAGCCCCAGCATTTT.

V is TRBV9 and J is TRBJ2-1; 7 nucleotides agree with TRBD2. This CDR3 comprises 15 residues. The ends lost 3 bases at V and 8 bases at J; junction bases unmatched: 11. Germline V gene lookup returns CDR1 SGDLS and CDR2 YYNGEE. The CDR3 sequence: CASSEGTTSLDEQFF. The CDR3 nucleotides are TGTGCCAGCAGCGAAGGGACTACGTCCCTTGATGAGCAGTTCTTC.

This clonotype was seen a few times. V and J are TRBV5-1 and TRBJ2-1; D unclear. The CDR3 has 14 amino acids. Germline V gene lookup returns CDR1 SGHRS and CDR2 YFSETQ. Trimming pared 5 bases from V and 9 bases from J, leaving 18 bases between. The CDR3 region is CASSIETGVGEQFF. CDR3 DNA: TGCGCCAGCAGTATAGAAACGGGTGTCGGTGAGCAGTTCTTC.

This clonotype has just one count. This chain joins TRBV19 and TRBJ2-2; 9 nucleotides match TRBD1. Germline assignment: CDR1 LNHDA and CDR2 SQIVND (reference sequence). The CDR3 length is 15 residues. The V and J ends lost 3 bases and 5 bases, in that order; junction bases with no gene match: 4. Written as DNA, the CDR3 is TGTGCCAGTAGTATCGGGACAGGGATAACCGGGGAGCTGTTTTTT. Amino acids: CASSIGTGITGELFF.

On this clonotype itself: A much larger clonotype is one base distant, so this may be a read error. This rearrangement joins TRBV28 to TRBJ2-5, with 13 bases fitting TRBD2. Germline loops: CDR1 MDHEN, CDR2 SYDVKM. J lost 11 bases, V lost 4 bases, and 13 bases had no gene match. The CDR3 spans 16 residues. CDR3 bases: TGTGCCAGCAGTTCCTGGACTAGCGGGGGCAGCGATGAGCAGTACTTC. This encodes CASSSWTSGGSDEQYF.

This clonotype was seen repeatedly, ten times or more. The chain joins TRBV29-1 to TRBJ1-6; TRBD1 matches at 7 bases. Germline CDR1 SQVTM, CDR2 ANQGSEA. CDR3 length equals 14 residues. V trimming: 5 bases; J trimming: 7 bases; junction bases outside the gene matches: 8. The DNA for the CDR3 is TGCAGCGTTCTGACAGGGTCCGAAAATTCACCCCTCCACTTT. This translates into CSVLTGSENSPLHF.

On this clonotype: A much larger clone sits a single nucleotide away, making a read error possible. The J gene is TRBJ2-5, the V gene TRBV7-2, with D maybe TRBD1 (6 bases). From germline, CDR1 is SGHTA and CDR2 FQGNSA. The CDR3 covers 15 residues. The CDR3 nucleotides are TGTGTCAGCAGCCGCCAAACAGGGACACAAGAGACCCAGTACTTC. Translating gives CVSSRQTGTQETQYF.

This clonotype was counted only a few times. The chain links TRBV7-2 to TRBJ1-4, with TRBD1 identical over 8 bases. Germline CDR1 reads SGHTA; CDR2 reads FQGNSA. This CDR3 is 17 amino acids long. The ends lost 3 bases at V and 0 bases at J; junction bases unmatched: 6. The CDR3 DNA reads as TGTGCCAGCAGCTTCACGTGGACAGGGTCAACTAATGAAAAACTGTTTTTT. Its protein product is CASSFTWTGSTNEKLFF.

In its sample, this clonotype was seen many times. The chain combines TRBV7-8 with TRBJ2-3; TRBD1 agrees at 7 bases. CDR3 size: 14 residues. V lost 6 bases, J lost 4 bases, and 7 bases stayed unmatched. Looked up from germline, CDR1 is SGHVS and CDR2 is FQNEAQ. The CDR3, as DNA: TGTGCCAGCAGGGCCCACAGGGGATCAGATACGCAGTATTTT. This gives the protein CASRAHRGSDTQYF.

The chain carries TRBV20-1 and TRBJ2-1; 7 positions match TRBD2. V dropped 1 base and J dropped 2; count of bases not matched to a gene: 5. CDR3 size: 15 residues. Germline V gene lookup returns CDR1 DFQATT and CDR2 SNEGSKA (reference sequence). Here the CDR3 DNA reads TGCAGTGCTAGAGGGCTAGCGGAAACCTACAATGAGCAGTTCTTC. Protein: CSARGLAETYNEQFF.

The chain employs TRBV5-1 and TRBJ2-1, with a tentative D call TRBD2 (5 bases). This CDR3 region has 12 residues. The V end was cut by 9 bases, the J end by 4 bases, with 11 bases between. Germline-derived CDR1 and CDR2 are SGHRS and YFSETQ. For the CDR3, the DNA is TGCGCCAACCCGAGGGCATACAATGAGCAGTTCTTC. Its protein product is CANPRAYNEQFF.

The chain combines TRBV20-1 with TRBJ2-3; D is unresolved. Germline V gene sequence: CDR1 DFQATT, CDR2 SNEGSKA (reference sequence). Trimming took 8 bases from V and 8 from J, leaving 14 bases between them. CDR3 size: 11 residues. The CDR3 spells CSTPVLGTQYF. The CDR3 coding sequence is TGCAGTACTCCGGTTCTAGGTACGCAGTATTTT.